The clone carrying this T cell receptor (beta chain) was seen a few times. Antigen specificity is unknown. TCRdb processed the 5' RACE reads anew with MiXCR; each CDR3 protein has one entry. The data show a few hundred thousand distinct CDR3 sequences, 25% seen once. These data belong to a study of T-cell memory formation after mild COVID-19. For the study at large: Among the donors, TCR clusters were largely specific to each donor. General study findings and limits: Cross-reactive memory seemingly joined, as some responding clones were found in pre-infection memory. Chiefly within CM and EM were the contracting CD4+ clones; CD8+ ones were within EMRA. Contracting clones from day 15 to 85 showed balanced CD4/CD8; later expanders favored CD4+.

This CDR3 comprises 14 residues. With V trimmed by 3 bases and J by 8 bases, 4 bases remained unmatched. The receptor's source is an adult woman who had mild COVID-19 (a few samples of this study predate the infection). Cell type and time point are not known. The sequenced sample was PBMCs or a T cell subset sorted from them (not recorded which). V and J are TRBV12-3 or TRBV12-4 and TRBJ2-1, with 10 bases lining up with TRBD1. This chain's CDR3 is CASSLETGGHEQFF. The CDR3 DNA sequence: TGTGCCAGCAGTTTGGAGACAGGGGGCCATGAGCAGTTCTTC.